Included here is one TCR beta chain sequence, with context. What antigen it recognizes has not been identified. Per-nucleotide qualities are absent, and no much larger clonotype sits a single base away. This sample was taken from a study of blood T cell repertoires in COVID-19 (TCRdb year 2020). A note on the overall study: Samples covering the acute and convalescent phases of COVID-19 were provided by collaborators in the United States, Italy and Spain. The material from the prospective study consisted of cDNA or gDNA derived from T cells, B-cell-depleted T cells, or PBMCs. Deeply sampled blood TCRbeta repertoires from subjects exposed to, actively infected with, or recovered from COVID-19 were included in the dataset. The repertoires were released in a freely available public database meant as a resource for research on the immune response to SARS-CoV-2. Samples were obtained from the ongoing ImmuneRACE study (first 160 participants) and from over 1,000 subjects provided by 6 global collaborators. Nearly every sample came with metadata listing a de-identified subject ID, COVID-19 status, age in years and sex. HLA class I and class II types, where available, came from metadata supplied by the sample provider rather than from assay-based typing.

Each collaborating institution followed its own protocols to collect whole blood in K2EDTA tubes. For TCRbeta analysis, collaborators shipped samples as frozen whole blood, isolated PBMCs, or DNA extracted from either of those sample types. Study-wide findings and limitations: How much clinical and demographic metadata was included differed by source and by participant, and the metadata was provided uncurated.

For CDR1 and CDR2, the germline V gene (reference sequence) lists SEHNR and FQNEAQ. V is clipped by 1 base and J by 2 bases, and the sequence between their germline boundaries is 5 bases long. The CDR3 goes from the cysteine to the phenylalanine over 13 residues. CDR3 DNA is the only sequence kept; it has 39 bases, read in frame from the first base. TCRbeta CDR3 regions were amplified from genomic DNA using the immunoSEQ Assay, a bias-controlled multiplex PCR. In the source study's methods: Nucleated cell counts per sample were estimated from amplification of reference gene primers within the assay. Sequence reads were collapsed and filtered to measure the absolute abundance of every unique TCRbeta CDR3 rearrangement. For each sample, productive Simpson clonality was calculated as the square root of Simpson's diversity index over productive rearrangements. TCRdb carries this immuneACCESS record with in-frame sequences only. Its versions omit some clonotypes, under half of them owing to an unresolved V gene in the studies checked, with the rest unexplained. V and J calls plus clone size are reproduced from that table; the DNA served to infer D and trimming. The table for this sample lists tens of thousands of clones; about 86% of them were counted only once. About 5.9% of the sample is taken by the ten largest.

The sequence is built from TRBV7-9 and TRBJ1-2; there is no confident call for the D gene. Sample: peripheral blood. The sequence was obtained from a woman older than 75 with active or convalescent COVID-19. The CDR3 region reads CASSLVENYGYTF. The DNA sequence is TGTGCCAGCAGCTTAGTAGAAAACTATGGCTACACCTTC. The entire variable domain, with the stretches around the CDR3 drawn from the reference TRBV7-9 and TRBJ1-2 proteins, is DTGVSQNPRHKITKRGQNVTFRCDPISEHNRLYWYRQTLGQGPEFLTYFQNEAQLEKSRLLSDRFSAERPKGSFSTLEIQRTEQGDSAMYLCASSLVENYGYTFGSGTRLTVV.